These 14 T cell receptor beta chains originate from one sample sequenced in a study of cytomegalovirus exposure and HLA in healthy donors. 60 Vbeta and 13 Jbeta primers were used in PCR. Clones were sequenced by immunoSEQ multiplex PCR, and TCRdb holds only the in-frame ones, with some missing. The data show under 200,000 clones, over 70% seen once. Sequenced sample: PBMCs. The receptors were gathered from a man in his forties in good health and CMV-seropositive.

CDR3 loop: CASSFGLAGNQETQYF. The CDR3 nucleotides read TGCGCCAGCAGCTTTGGTCTAGCGGGGAATCAAGAGACCCAGTACTTC. This sequence joins TRBV5-1 and TRBJ2-5; TRBD2 matches 9 bases. CDR3 size: 16 residues. The V segment lost 2 bases and the J segment 2 bases; nucleotides outside the gene matches: 7. In germline, CDR1 is SGHRS, CDR2 YFSETQ. Together with reference TRBV5-1 and TRBJ2-5, the CDR3 gives the full variable domain: KAGVTQTPRYLIKTRGQQVTLSCSPISGHRSVSWYQQTPGQGLQFLFEYFSETQRNKGNFPGRFSGRQFSNSRSEMNVSTLELGDSALYLCASSFGLAGNQETQYFGPGTRLLVL.

This sequence joins TRBV11-3 and TRBJ2-7; 8 bases line up with TRBD2. Germline CDR1 is SGHNT and CDR2 is YENEEA. There are 15 residues in the CDR3. J was trimmed by 1 base and V by 6 bases; bases with no gene match: 8. The DNA for the CDR3 is TGTGCCAGCAGTATGGGGCGGGAGGATTCCTACGAGCAGTACTTC. Translating it yields CASSMGREDSYEQYF.

This clone has a single count. The V gene is TRBV10-3, the J gene TRBJ1-5; D is uncertain. The CDR3 spans 14 residues. The V gene's germline CDR1 is ENHRY and CDR2 SYGVKD. Trimming stripped 10 bases from V and 5 bases from J, with 18 bases between. CDR3 protein: CATRPGREDQPQHF. The CDR3 DNA follows: TGTGCCACCCGGCCCGGGAGGGAGGATCAGCCCCAGCATTTT.

The chain carries TRBV11-2 and TRBJ2-7; TRBD2 agrees at 8 bases. The ends lost 5 bases at V and 6 bases at J; junction bases unmatched: 9. The germline V gene has CDR1 SGHAT and CDR2 FQNNGV. This CDR3 contains 14 residues. CDR3 protein: CASSGAGGSSEQYF. The CDR3 coding sequence is TGTGCCAGCAGCGGGGCGGGGGGCAGCAGCGAGCAGTACTTC.

The chain combines TRBV7-9 with TRBJ2-1; 7 bases agree with TRBD2. The CDR3 runs 17 residues. Germline V gene data show CDR1 as SEHNR and CDR2 as FQNEAQ (reference sequence). With V trimmed by 5 bases and J by 2 bases, 12 bases remained unmatched. The CDR3 is CASSPVGGRPAYNEQFF. CDR3 DNA: TGTGCCAGCAGCCCCGTGGGCGGGAGACCCGCCTACAATGAGCAGTTCTTC.

Comment on this clone: The junction and the germline gene differ at one end; a read error may be behind it. The V call is TRBV28, the J call TRBJ1-5, with 11 bases identical to TRBD1. There are 15 residues in the CDR3. Germline lookup yields CDR1 MDHEN and CDR2 SYDVKM. CDR3 region: CASSLADRGLQHQHF. The CDR3 DNA is TGTGCCAGCAGTTTGGCGGACAGGGGGCTTCAGCACCAGCATTTT.

The V call is TRBV6-1, the J call TRBJ2-7; TRBD1 is a possible D gene (5 bases). Germline CDR1 MNHNS, CDR2 SASEGT. Trimming cost V 10 bases and J 1 base, with 11 bases left between them. The CDR3 has 12 amino acids. The CDR3 region is CANRQSSYEQYF. The CDR3 bases are TGTGCCAACAGGCAGTCTTCCTACGAGCAGTACTTC.

This chain's CDR3 is CASSYRRLDSYEQYF. In nucleotides, the CDR3 is TGTGCCAGCAGTTACCGCAGACTAGATTCCTACGAGCAGTACTTC. This chain joins TRBV6-6 and TRBJ2-7; TRBD2 might be the D (6 bases). The CDR3 consists of 15 residues. The germline V gene encodes CDR1 MNHNY and CDR2 SVGAGI (reference sequence). The V end was cut by 2 bases, the J end by 1 base, with 12 bases between.

V is TRBV14 and J is TRBJ2-2; 9 nucleotides agree with TRBD2. The CDR3 is 17 residues long. The J segment lost 5 bases and the V segment lost 0 bases, leaving 7 bases of the junction unmatched. Looked up from germline, CDR1 is SGHDN and CDR2 is FVKESK. CDR3 sequence reads: CASSQDQASGITGELFF. Written as DNA, the CDR3 is TGTGCCAGCAGCCAAGATCAGGCTAGCGGGATAACCGGGGAGCTGTTTTTT. The whole variable domain, filled in from reference TRBV14 and TRBJ2-2, reads EAGVTQFPSHSVIEKGQTVTLRCDPISGHDNLYWYRRVMGKEIKFLLHFVKESKQDESGMPNNRFLAERTGGTYSTLKVQPAELEDSGVYFCASSQDQASGITGELFFGEGSRLTVL.

The chain couples TRBV7-9 to TRBJ2-3; 9 positions agree with TRBD2. V trimming: 5 bases; J trimming: 3 bases; junction bases outside the gene matches: 9. This CDR3 spans 16 amino acids. CDR1 SEHNR and CDR2 FQNEAQ come from the germline V gene (reference sequence). The CDR3 DNA reads TGTGCCAGCAGCCCCTCTTTTAGCGGGAGTACAGATACGCAGTATTTT. It translates to CASSPSFSGSTDTQYF.

This chain uses TRBV7-2 with TRBJ1-1; D ambiguous. The germline V gene has CDR1 SGHTA and CDR2 FQGNSA. V was clipped by 5 bases and J by 1 base, with 8 bases between them. This CDR3 spans 13 amino acids. The DNA for the CDR3 is TGTGCCAGCAGCCTTCACTCGAACACTGAAGCTTTCTTT. This codes for CASSLHSNTEAFF.

The chain uses TRBV29-1 and TRBJ1-4; a weak D match, TRBD1 (6 bases). Germline CDR1 SQVTM, CDR2 ANQGSEA. The CDR3 consists of 12 residues. Trimming pared 7 bases from V and 8 bases from J, leaving 14 bases between. CDR3: CSAKGGREKLFF. The DNA of the CDR3 is TGCAGCGCCAAGGGGGGGCGAGAAAAACTGTTTTTT.

This chain uses TRBV6-5 with TRBJ1-5; possibly TRBD1 for D (6 bases). The CDR3 spans 13 residues. The V end lost 6 bases, the J end lost 6 bases, and 12 bases lay between the germline ends. Germline CDR1 is MNHEY and CDR2 is SVGAGI. Here the CDR3 DNA reads TGTGCCAGCAGGGCAGGGGTAGGTCAGCCCCAGCATTTT. Its translation: CASRAGVGQPQHF.

Here the CDR3 reads CASHTRGGSEPNEQFF. The CDR3 DNA sequence: TGTGCCAGTCATACCCGGGGAGGGAGCGAACCCAATGAGCAGTTCTTC. This chain joins TRBV7-9 and TRBJ2-1; 7 nucleotides agree with TRBD2. Trimming removed 9 bases from V and 6 bases from J; junction bases left unmatched: 17. Germline assignment: CDR1 SEHNR and CDR2 FQNEAQ (reference sequence). This CDR3 spans 16 amino acids.